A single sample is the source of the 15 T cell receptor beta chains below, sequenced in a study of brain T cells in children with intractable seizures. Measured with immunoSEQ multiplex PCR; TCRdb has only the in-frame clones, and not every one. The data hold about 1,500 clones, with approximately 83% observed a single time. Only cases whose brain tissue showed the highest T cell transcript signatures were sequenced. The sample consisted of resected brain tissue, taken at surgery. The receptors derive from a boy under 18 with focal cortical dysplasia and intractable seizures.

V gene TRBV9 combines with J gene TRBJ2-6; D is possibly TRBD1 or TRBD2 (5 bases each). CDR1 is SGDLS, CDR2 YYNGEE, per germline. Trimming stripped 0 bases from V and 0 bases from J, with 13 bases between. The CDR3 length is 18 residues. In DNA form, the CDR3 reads TGTGCCAGCAGCGTAGGGGCAGGGACGAACTCTGGGGCCAACGTCCTGACTTTC. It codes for CASSVGAGTNSGANVLTF.

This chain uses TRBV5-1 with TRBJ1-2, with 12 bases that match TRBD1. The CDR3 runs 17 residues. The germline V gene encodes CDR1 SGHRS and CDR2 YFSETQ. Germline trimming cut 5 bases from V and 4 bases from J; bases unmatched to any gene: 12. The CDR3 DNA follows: TGCGCCAGCAGTTCCAAACGAGCGGGACAGGGGGCCTATGGCTACACCTTC. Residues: CASSSKRAGQGAYGYTF. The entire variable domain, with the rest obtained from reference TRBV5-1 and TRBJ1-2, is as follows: KAGVTQTPRYLIKTRGQQVTLSCSPISGHRSVSWYQQTPGQGLQFLFEYFSETQRNKGNFPGRFSGRQFSNSRSEMNVSTLELGDSALYLCASSSKRAGQGAYGYTFGSGTRLTVV.

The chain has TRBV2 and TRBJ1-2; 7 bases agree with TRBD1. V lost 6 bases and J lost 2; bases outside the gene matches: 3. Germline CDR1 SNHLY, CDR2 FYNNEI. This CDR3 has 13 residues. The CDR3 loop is CASSPTGNYGYTF. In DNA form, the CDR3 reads TGTGCCAGCAGCCCGACAGGGAACTATGGCTACACCTTC.

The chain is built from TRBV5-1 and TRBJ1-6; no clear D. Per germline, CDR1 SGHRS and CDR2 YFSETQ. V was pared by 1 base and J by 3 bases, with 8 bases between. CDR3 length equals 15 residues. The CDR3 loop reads CASSLQAGYNSPLHF. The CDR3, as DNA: TGCGCCAGCAGCTTGCAGGCAGGCTATAATTCACCCCTCCACTTT.

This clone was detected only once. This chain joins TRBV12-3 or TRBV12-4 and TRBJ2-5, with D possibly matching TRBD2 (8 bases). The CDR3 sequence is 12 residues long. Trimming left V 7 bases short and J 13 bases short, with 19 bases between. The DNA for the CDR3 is TGTGCCAGCACCCGGGGGGGACAGTTAATGTACTTC. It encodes CASTRGGQLMYF.

The CDR3 loop reads CASSFGRNQPQHF. CDR3 sequence (DNA): TGTGCCAGCAGCTTCGGGCGGAATCAGCCCCAGCATTTT. The chain links TRBV7-2 to TRBJ1-5, with D uncertain. This CDR3 is 13 amino acids long. Between the trimmed V and J ends, which lost 3 bases and 4 bases, there was a span of 7 bases. CDR1 SGHTA and CDR2 FQGNSA come from the germline V gene.

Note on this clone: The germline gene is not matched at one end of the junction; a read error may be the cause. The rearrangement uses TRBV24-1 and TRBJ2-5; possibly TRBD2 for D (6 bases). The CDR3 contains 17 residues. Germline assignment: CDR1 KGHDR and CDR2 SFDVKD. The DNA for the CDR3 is TGTGCCGCCAGTGATTTTCGGGTCGGTGGGGGGCAAGAGACCCAGTACTTC. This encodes CAASDFRVGGGQETQYF.

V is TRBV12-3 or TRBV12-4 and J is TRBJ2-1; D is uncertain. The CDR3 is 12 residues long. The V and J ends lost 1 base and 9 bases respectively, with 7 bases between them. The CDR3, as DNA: TGTGCCAGCAGTTTAGGGGGTGTTGAGCAGTTCTTC. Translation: CASSLGGVEQFF.

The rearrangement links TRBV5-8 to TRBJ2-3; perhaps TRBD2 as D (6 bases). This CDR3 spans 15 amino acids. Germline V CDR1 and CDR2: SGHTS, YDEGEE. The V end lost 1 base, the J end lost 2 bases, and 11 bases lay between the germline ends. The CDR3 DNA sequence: TGTGCCAGCAGCTTGCCTAGCGAATACACAGATACGCAGTATTTT. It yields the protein CASSLPSEYTDTQYF.

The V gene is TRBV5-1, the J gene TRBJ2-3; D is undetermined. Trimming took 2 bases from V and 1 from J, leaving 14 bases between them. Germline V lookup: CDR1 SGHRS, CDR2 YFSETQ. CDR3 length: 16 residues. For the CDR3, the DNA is TGCGCCAGCAGCTTCTGGTTCGACGGACGCACAGATACGCAGTATTTT. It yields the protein CASSFWFDGRTDTQYF.

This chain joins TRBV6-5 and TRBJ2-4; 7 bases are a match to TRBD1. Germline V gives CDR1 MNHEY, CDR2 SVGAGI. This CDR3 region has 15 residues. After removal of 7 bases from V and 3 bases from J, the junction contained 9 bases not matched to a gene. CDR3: CASMVGTGVKNIQYF. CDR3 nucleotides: TGTGCCAGCATGGTGGGAACAGGGGTCAAAAACATTCAGTACTTC.

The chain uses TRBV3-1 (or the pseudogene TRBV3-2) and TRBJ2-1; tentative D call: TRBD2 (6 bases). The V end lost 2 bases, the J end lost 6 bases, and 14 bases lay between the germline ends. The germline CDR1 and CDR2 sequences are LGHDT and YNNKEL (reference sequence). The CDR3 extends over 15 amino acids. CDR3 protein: CASSQRTGGGNEQFF. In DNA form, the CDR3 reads TGTGCCAGCAGCCAAAGGACCGGGGGTGGCAATGAGCAGTTCTTC.

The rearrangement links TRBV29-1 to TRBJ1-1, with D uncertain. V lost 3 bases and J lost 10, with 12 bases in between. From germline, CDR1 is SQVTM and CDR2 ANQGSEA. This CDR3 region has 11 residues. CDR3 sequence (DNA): TGCAGCGTTGATCAGGCGGCCCGAGCTTTCTTT. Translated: CSVDQAARAFF.

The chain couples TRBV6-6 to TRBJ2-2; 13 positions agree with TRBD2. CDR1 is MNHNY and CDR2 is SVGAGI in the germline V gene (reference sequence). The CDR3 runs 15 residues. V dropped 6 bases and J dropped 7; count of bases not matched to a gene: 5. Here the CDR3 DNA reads TGTGCCAGCAGGAGGACTAGCGGGAGTGGCGGGGAGCTGTTTTTT. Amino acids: CASRRTSGSGGELFF.

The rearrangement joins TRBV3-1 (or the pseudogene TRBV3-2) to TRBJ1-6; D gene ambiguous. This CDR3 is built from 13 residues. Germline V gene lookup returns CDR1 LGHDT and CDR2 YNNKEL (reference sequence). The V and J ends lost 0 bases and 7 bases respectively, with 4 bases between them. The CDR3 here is CASSQEWNSPLHF. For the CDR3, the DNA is TGTGCCAGCAGCCAAGAGTGGAATTCACCCCTCCACTTT.